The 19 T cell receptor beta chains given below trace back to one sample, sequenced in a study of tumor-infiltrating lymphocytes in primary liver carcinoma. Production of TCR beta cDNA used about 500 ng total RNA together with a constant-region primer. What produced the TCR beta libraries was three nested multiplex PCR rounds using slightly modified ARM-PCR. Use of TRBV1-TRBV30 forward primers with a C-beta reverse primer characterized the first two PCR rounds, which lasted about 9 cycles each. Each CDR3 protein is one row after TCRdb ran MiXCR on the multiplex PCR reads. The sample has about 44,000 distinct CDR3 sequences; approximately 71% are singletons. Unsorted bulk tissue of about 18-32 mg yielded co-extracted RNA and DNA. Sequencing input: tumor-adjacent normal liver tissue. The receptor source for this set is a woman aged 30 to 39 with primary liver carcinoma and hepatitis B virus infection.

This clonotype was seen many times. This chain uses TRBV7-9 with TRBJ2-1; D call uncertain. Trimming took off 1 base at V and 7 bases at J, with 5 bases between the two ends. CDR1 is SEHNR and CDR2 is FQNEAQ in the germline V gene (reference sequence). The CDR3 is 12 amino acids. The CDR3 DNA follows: TGTGCCAGCAGCTTAGGGGTAAATGAGCAGTTCTTC. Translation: CASSLGVNEQFF. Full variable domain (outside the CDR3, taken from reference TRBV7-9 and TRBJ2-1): DTGVSQNPRHKITKRGQNVTFRCDPISEHNRLYWYRQTLGQGPEFLTYFQNEAQLEKSRLLSDRFSAERPKGSFSTLEIQRTEQGDSAMYLCASSLGVNEQFFGPGTRLTVL.

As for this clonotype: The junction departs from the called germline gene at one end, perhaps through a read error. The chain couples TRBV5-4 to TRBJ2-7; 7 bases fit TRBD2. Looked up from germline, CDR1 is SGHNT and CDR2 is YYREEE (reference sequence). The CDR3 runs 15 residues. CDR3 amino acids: CASSMEAGPSYEHYF. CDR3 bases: TGTGCCAGCAGCATGGAAGCGGGGCCTTCCTACGAGCACTACTTC. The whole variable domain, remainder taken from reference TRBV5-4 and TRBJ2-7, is ETGVTQSPTHLIKTRGQQVTLRCSSQSGHNTVSWYQQALGQGPQFIFQYYREEENGRGNFPPRFSGLQFPNYSSELNVNALELDDSALYLCASSMEAGPSYEHYFGPGTRLTVT.

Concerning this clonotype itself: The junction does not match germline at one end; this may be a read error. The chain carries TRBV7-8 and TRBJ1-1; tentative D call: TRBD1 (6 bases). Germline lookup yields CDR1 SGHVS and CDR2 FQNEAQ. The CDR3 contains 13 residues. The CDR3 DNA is TGTGCCAGCAGCTTAGGACAGGACACTGAAGCTTCCTTT. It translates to CASSLGQDTEASF.

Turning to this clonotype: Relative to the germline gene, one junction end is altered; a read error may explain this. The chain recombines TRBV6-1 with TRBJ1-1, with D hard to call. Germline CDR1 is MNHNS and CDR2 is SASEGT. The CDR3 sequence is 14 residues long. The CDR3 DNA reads TGTACCAGCCGTGAAGAAAGCACGAACACTGAAGCTTTCTTT. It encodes CTSREESTNTEAFF.

CDR3 sequence reads: CASSSVGGTDTQYF. In DNA form, the CDR3 reads TGTGCCAGCAGCTCAGTCGGGGGCACAGATACGCAGTATTTT. The chain employs TRBV7-3 and TRBJ2-3; weak D call: TRBD2 (5 bases). The germline CDR1 and CDR2 sequences are SGHTA and FQGTGA. The CDR3 consists of 14 residues. Trimming cost V 4 bases and J 1 base, with 9 bases left between them.

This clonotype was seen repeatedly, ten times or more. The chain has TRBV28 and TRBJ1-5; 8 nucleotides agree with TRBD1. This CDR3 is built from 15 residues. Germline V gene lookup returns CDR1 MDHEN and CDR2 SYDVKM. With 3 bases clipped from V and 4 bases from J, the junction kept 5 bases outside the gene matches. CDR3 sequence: CASSFRRGQNQPQHF. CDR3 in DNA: TGTGCCAGCAGTTTCCGCAGGGGGCAAAATCAGCCCCAGCATTTT.

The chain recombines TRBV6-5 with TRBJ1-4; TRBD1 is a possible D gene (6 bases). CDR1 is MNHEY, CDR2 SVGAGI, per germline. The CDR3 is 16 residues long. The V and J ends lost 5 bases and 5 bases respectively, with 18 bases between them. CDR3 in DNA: TGTGCCAGCAGTGACCAGGGGCACCATGTCAATGAAAAACTGTTTTTT. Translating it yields CASSDQGHHVNEKLFF.

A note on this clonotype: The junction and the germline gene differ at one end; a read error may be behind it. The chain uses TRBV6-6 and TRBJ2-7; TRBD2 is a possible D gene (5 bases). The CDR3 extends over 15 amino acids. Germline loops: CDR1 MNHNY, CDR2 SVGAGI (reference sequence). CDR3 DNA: TGTGCAAGCATGCCCATGTCTAGCAGATCCTACGAGCAGTACTTC. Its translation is CASMPMSSRSYEQYF.

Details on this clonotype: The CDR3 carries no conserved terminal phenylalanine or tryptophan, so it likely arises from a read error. The CDR3 is CVTSLASKSDEQFL. The CDR3 DNA reads as TGTGTCACCAGCTTAGCTAGTAAGAGCGATGAGCAGTTCTTA. The rearrangement joins TRBV11-2 to TRBJ2-1; no definite D call. Germline V gives CDR1 SGHAT, CDR2 FQNNGV. This CDR3 has 14 amino acids.

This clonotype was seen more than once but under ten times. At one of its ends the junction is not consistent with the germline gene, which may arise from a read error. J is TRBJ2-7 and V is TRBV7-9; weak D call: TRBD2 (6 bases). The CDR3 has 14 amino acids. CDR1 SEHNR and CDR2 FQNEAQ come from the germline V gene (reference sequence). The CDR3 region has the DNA TGTGCCAGTAGCTCGGGGGACCTCTCCTACGAGCAGTACTTC. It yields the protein CASSSGDLSYEQYF.

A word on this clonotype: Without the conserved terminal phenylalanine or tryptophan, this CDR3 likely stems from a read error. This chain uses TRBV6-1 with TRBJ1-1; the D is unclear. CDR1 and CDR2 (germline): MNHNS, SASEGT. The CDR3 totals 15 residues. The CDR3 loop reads CASSEFRFYGSEAFL. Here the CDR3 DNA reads TGTGCAAGCAGTGAATTTAGGTTTTATGGTTCTGAAGCTTTCCTT.

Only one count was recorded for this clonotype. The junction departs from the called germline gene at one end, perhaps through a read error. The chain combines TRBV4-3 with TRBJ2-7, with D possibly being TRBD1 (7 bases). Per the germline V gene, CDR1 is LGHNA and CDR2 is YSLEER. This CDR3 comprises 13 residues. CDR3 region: CGSNQGRGVEQYF. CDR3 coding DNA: TGCGGCAGCAACCAAGGCAGGGGGGTCGAGCAGTACTTC.

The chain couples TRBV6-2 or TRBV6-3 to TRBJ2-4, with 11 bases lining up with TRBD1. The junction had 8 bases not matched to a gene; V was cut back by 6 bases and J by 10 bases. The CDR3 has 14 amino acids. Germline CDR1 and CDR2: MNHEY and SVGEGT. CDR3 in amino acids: CASSPGQGALIQYF. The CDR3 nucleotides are TGTGCCAGCAGCCCCGGACAGGGGGCCTTAATTCAGTACTTC.

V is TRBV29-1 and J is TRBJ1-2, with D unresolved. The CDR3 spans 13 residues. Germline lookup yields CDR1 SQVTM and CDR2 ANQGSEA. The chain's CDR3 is CCADNYSNYGYTF. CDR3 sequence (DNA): TGCTGCGCTGATAACTACAGTAACTATGGCTACACCTTC.

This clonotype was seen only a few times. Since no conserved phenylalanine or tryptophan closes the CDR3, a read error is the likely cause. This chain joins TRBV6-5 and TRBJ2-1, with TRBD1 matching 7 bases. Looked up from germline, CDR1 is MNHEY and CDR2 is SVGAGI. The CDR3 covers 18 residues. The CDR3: CGDDLGQAVAASYNEQFL. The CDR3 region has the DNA TGTGGCGACGACCTTGGACAGGCGGTTGCCGCATCCTACAATGAGCAGTTCTTA.

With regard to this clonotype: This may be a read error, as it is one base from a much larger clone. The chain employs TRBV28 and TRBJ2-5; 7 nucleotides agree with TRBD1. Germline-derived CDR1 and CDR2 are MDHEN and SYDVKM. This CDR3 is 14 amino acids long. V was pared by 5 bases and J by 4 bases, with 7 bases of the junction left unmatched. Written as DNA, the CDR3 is TGTGCCAGCAGTAACCGGAACAGGGGAGAGACCCAGTACTTC. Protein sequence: CASSNRNRGETQYF.

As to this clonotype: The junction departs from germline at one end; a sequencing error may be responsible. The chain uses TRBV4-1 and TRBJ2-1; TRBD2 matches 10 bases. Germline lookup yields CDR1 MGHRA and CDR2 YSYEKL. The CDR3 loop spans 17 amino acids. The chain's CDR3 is CASRAGLAEEPYNEQLF. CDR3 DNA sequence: TGCGCCAGCAGGGCAGGACTAGCGGAGGAACCCTACAATGAGCAGCTCTTC.

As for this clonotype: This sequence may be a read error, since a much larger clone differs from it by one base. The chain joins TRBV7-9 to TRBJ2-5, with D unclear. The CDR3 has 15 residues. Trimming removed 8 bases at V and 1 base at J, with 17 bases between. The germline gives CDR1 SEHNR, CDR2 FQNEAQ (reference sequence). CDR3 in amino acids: CASCDPPGVQETQYF. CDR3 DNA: TGTGCCAGCTGCGACCCACCTGGGGTCCAAGAGACCCAGTACTTC.

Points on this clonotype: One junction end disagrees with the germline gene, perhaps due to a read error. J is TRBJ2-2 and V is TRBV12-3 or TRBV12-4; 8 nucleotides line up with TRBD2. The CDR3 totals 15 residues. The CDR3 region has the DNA TGTGCCAGCAGTTTAACCAGCGGGAGCACCGAGGAGCTGTTTTTT. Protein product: CASSLTSGSTEELFF.